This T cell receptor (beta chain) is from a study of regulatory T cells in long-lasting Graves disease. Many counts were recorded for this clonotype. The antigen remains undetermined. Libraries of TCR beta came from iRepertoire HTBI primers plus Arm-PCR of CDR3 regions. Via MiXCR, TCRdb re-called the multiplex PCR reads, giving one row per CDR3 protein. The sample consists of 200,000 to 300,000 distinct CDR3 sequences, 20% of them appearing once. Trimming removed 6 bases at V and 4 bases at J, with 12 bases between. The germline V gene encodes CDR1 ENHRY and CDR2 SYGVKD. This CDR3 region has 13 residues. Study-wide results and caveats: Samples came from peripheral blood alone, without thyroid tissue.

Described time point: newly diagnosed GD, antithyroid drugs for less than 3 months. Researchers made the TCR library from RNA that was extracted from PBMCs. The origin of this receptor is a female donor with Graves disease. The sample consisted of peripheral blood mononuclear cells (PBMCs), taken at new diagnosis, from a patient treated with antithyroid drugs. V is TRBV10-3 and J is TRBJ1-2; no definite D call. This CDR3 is CAIRKDLSYGYTF. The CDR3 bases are TGTGCCATCAGAAAGGACCTTAGCTATGGCTACACCTTC.